Presented here are 12 T cell receptor beta chains from one specimen sequenced in a study of cytomegalovirus exposure and HLA in healthy donors. The PCR made use of 60 Vbeta and 13 Jbeta primers. Assay used: immunoSEQ multiplex PCR; TCRdb lists only in-frame clones, some missing. In the table there are approximately 150,000 clones, around 80% of which are singletons. Specimen: PBMCs. Every receptor here comes from a female donor in good health and CMV-seronegative.

The count of this clone is one. CDR3 region: CASSSKWEGTEAFF. In DNA form, the CDR3 reads TGTGCCAGCTCATCAAAATGGGAGGGAACTGAAGCTTTCTTT. The rearrangement uses TRBV18 and TRBJ1-1; D remains unclear. This CDR3 spans 14 amino acids. Germline V gene sequence: CDR1 KGHSH, CDR2 LQKENI. V was clipped by 5 bases and J by 5 bases, with 15 bases between them.

The DNA of the CDR3 is TGTGCCACCAGCAGAGATAGGCGGGGGCGTAACGGGGAGCTGTTTTTT. Translated, it gives CATSRDRRGRNGELFF. The chain employs TRBV15 and TRBJ2-2; tentative D call: TRBD2 (7 bases). CDR1 is LNHNV and CDR2 is YYDKDF in the germline V gene (reference sequence). This CDR3 is built from 16 residues. The ends were cut back, 0 bases at V and 7 bases at J, with 15 bases in the middle.

The chain joins TRBV7-3 to TRBJ2-1, with 10 positions matching TRBD1. This CDR3 has 14 amino acids. CDR1 and CDR2 (germline): SGHTA, FQGTGA. V shed 5 bases and J 6 bases; nucleotides not matched to a gene: 4. CDR3 region: CASSPGTGANEQFF. DNA for the CDR3: TGTGCCAGCAGCCCCGGGACAGGGGCCAATGAGCAGTTCTTC.

This clone has only a few counts. The V gene is TRBV6-5, the J gene TRBJ1-1; D perhaps matches TRBD1 (5 bases). Trimming took 0 bases from V and 6 from J, leaving 14 bases between them. This CDR3 has 15 residues. Germline CDR1 reads MNHEY; CDR2 reads SVGAGI. The chain's CDR3 is CASSYSIFRGAEAFF. Here the CDR3 DNA reads TGTGCCAGCAGTTACTCGATCTTTCGGGGGGCTGAAGCTTTCTTT.

V gene TRBV5-4 combines with J gene TRBJ2-2; 7 bases are a match to TRBD1. After removal of 4 bases from V and 2 bases from J, the junction contained 8 bases not matched to a gene. The CDR3 loop spans 16 amino acids. Germline values: CDR1 SGHNT, CDR2 YYREEE (reference sequence). Here the CDR3 reads CASSPGGTANTGELFF. The CDR3 DNA reads TGTGCCAGCAGCCCGGGTGGGACAGCTAACACCGGGGAGCTGTTTTTT. Full variable domain (missing parts from reference TRBV5-4 and TRBJ2-2): ETGVTQSPTHLIKTRGQQVTLRCSSQSGHNTVSWYQQALGQGPQFIFQYYREEENGRGNFPPRFSGLQFPNYSSELNVNALELDDSALYLCASSPGGTANTGELFFGEGSRLTVL.

The chain links TRBV18 to TRBJ2-7; tentative D call: TRBD2 (5 bases). The germline V gene encodes CDR1 KGHSH and CDR2 LQKENI. Trimming stripped 6 bases from V and 7 bases from J, with 19 bases between. The CDR3 is 14 amino acids. CDR3: CASSSGISSGEQYF. For the CDR3, the DNA is TGTGCCAGCTCTTCCGGGATCTCCTCTGGGGAGCAGTACTTC.

The chain is built from TRBV7-8 and TRBJ1-3, with TRBD1 matching over 9 bases. The length of the CDR3 is 17 residues. V shed 4 bases, J shed 1 base, and the junction held 8 bases outside the gene matches. In germline, CDR1 is SGHVS, CDR2 FQNEAQ. The CDR3 nucleotides are TGTGCCAGCAGCTCAGAGATACAGGGGGCTTCTGGAAACACCATATATTTT. This translates into CASSSEIQGASGNTIYF.

The chain uses TRBV15 and TRBJ2-3; 9 bases map to TRBD2. J lost 11 bases, V lost 1 base, and 16 bases had no gene match. The CDR3 extends over 17 amino acids. CDR1 LNHNV and CDR2 YYDKDF come from the germline V gene (reference sequence). The CDR3 DNA reads TGTGCCACCAGCAGAGGTCCTAGCGGGGTCCAACCTCGAGGGCAGTATTTT. Translating gives CATSRGPSGVQPRGQYF.

V and J are TRBV9 and TRBJ2-1; 10 bases match TRBD2. Trimming cost V 3 bases and J 4 bases; bases outside gene matches: 4. The germline gives CDR1 SGDLS, CDR2 YYNGEE. The CDR3 runs to 15 residues. This CDR3 reads CASSASGGEYNEQFF. Written as DNA, the CDR3 is TGTGCCAGCAGCGCTAGCGGGGGAGAGTACAATGAGCAGTTCTTC.

About this clone: One junction end disagrees with the germline gene, perhaps due to a read error. V usage is TRBV18 and J usage is TRBJ2-2; 7 nucleotides line up with TRBD2. Germline CDR1 and CDR2: KGHSH and LQKENI. CDR3 length equals 17 residues. The CDR3 spells CASSPRLSGEHPGEVFF. The DNA for the CDR3 is TGTGCCAGCTCACCACGTCTCAGCGGGGAACATCCCGGGGAGGTGTTTTTT.

CDR3 region: CASSDQRLAGVGNEQFF. In DNA, the CDR3 is TGTGCCAGCAGTGACCAAAGACTAGCGGGAGTGGGGAATGAGCAGTTCTTC. J is TRBJ2-1 and V is TRBV6-1, with TRBD2 matching 12 bases. The junction had 10 bases not matched to a gene; V was cut back by 3 bases and J by 7 bases. This CDR3 has 17 residues. CDR1 is MNHNS, CDR2 SASEGT, per germline.

V and J are TRBV15 and TRBJ1-2; the D gene is possibly TRBD1 (5 bases). Germline CDR1 and CDR2: LNHNV and YYDKDF (reference sequence). Between the trimmed V and J ends, which lost 3 bases and 4 bases, there was a span of 12 bases. The CDR3 runs to 14 residues. The CDR3 DNA follows: TGTGCCACCAGCAGCGGGGGGGGGTTCTATGGCTACACCTTC. This codes for CATSSGGGFYGYTF. The full variable domain, completed using reference TRBV15 and TRBJ1-2, is DAMVIQNPRYQVTQFGKPVTLSCSQTLNHNVMYWYQQKSSQAPKLLFHYYDKDFNNEADTPDNFQSRRPNTSFCFLDIRSPGLGDTAMYLCATSSGGGFYGYTFGSGTRLTVV.